Sequencing of this TCR beta chain was carried out in a study of T cells after posttransplantation cyclophosphamide. Study-wide findings and caveats: Skin or GI-infiltrating T cells shared few TRB sequences with blood. After PTCy, TRB diversity resembled that of CNI/methotrexate controls. Donor CD8+ memory clones often dominated recipient blood repertoires at later times.

By sample share, this clone is medium-sized. What it recognizes is unknown. Cyclophosphamide on days +3 and +4 followed busulfan-fludarabine conditioning and a marrow graft. Using immunoSEQ multiplex PCR, the repertoire was profiled, and TCRdb retains in-frame clones only, with some absent. The counts give 3,200 or so clones, none of them seen only once; 13% is held by the top ten. The TCR was taken from a female patient in her 60s who received an allogeneic stem cell transplant from a related donor and was CMV-positive. Some T cells may be graft donor cells. This material consisted of PBMCs, taken after allogeneic stem cell transplant with posttransplant cyclophosphamide.

CDR3: CASATEGSGNTIYF. The CDR3 region has the DNA TGTGCCAGTGCTACTGAGGGCTCCGGAAACACCATATATTTT. V is TRBV28 and J is TRBJ1-3; D not resolved. The CDR3 has 14 amino acids. Germline V gives CDR1 MDHEN, CDR2 SYDVKM. Trimming pared 9 bases from V and 4 bases from J, leaving 16 bases between. The full variable domain, completed using reference TRBV28 and TRBJ1-3, is DVKVTQSSRYLVKRTGEKVFLECVQDMDHENMFWYRQDPGLGLRLIYFSYDVKMKEKGDIPEGYSVSREKKERFSLILESASTNQTSMYLCASATEGSGNTIYFGEGSWLTVV.